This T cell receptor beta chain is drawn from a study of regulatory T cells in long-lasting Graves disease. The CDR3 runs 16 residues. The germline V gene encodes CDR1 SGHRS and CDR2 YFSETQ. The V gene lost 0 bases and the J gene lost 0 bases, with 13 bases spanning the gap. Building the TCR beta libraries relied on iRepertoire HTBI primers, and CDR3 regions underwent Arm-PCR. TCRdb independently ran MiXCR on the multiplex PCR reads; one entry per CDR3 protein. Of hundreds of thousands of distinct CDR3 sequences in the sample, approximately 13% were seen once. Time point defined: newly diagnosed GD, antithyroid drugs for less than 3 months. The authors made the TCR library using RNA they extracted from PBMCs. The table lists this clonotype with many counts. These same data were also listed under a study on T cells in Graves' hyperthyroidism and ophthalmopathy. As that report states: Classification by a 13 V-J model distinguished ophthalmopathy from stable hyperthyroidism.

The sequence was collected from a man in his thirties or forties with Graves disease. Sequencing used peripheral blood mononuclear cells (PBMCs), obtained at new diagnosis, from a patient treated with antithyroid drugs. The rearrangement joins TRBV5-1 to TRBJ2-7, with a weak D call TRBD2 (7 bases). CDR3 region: CASSLDGGGSSYEQYF. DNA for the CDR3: TGCGCCAGCAGCTTGGATGGGGGCGGGAGCTCCTACGAGCAGTACTTC.